The source of this TCR beta chain is a study of cytomegalovirus exposure and HLA in healthy donors. Study observations and caveats: A later analysis reported that several of the most significant clusters appeared to be linked to common viral pathogens, among them Epstein-Barr virus.

This clone was counted once. Its matching antigen is unknown. PCR amplification relied on 60 Vbeta primers (plus 13 Jbeta primers). This table comes from immunoSEQ multiplex PCR, and its TCRdb copy is limited to in-frame clones, with some not included. The data show around 150,000 clones, around 82% seen once. Sequenced: PBMCs. The TCR sequence derives from a man aged 40-49 years in good health and CMV-seropositive.

The CDR3 DNA reads TGTGCCATCAGTGATCAGACCGGGGGGTCCGACTATGGCTACACCTTC. This translates into CAISDQTGGSDYGYTF. The gene calls are TRBV10-3 and TRBJ1-2, with D maybe TRBD1 (5 bases). Germline V gives CDR1 ENHRY, CDR2 SYGVKD. CDR3 length: 16 residues. Between the trimmed V and J ends, which lost 3 bases and 3 bases, there was a span of 17 bases.